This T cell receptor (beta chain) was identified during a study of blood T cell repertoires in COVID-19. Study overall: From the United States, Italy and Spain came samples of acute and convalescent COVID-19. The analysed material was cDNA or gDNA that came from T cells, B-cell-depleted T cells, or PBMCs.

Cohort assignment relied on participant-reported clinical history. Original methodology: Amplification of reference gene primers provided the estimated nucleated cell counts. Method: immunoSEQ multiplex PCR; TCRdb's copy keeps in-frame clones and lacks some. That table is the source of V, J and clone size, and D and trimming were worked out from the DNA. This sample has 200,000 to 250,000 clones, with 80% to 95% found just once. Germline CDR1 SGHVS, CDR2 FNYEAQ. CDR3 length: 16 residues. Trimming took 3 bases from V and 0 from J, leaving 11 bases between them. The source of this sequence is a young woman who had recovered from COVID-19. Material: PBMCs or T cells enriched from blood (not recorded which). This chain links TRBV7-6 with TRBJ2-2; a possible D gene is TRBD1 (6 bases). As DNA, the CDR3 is TGTGCCAGCAGCTTGGGGGCGGTAACGAACACCGGGGAGCTGTTTTTT. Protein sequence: CASSLGAVTNTGELFF.